This TCR beta chain was documented in a study of CD8+CD57+ T cells in acquired aplastic anemia. Study summary: Quantities of DNA derived from sorted CD4+ and CD8+ cells averaged 3.2 ug. Study-wide points: Any difference that existed in CD8+ Simpson's diversity between patients and controls was not significant. Patients shared some 30 CD8+ CDR3 sequences with controls.

A word on this clonotype: Its antigen is currently unknown.

Genomic DNA, serving as template, underwent TCR beta VDJ and CDR3 profiling. TCRdb analysed the reads with MiXCR anew, one entry per CDR3 protein. Of fewer than 200,000 distinct CDR3 sequences detected, around half appear once; the ten largest clones hold about 1%. CD8+CD57+ cell expansion had been shown by flow cytometry in patients chosen for sequencing. Diagnosis of severe acquired aplastic anemia applied to all patients. The V gene lost 8 bases and the J gene lost 3 bases, with 20 bases spanning the gap. The germline V gene encodes CDR1 SQVTM and CDR2 ANQGSEA. The CDR3 totals 14 residues. This chain links TRBV29-1 with TRBJ2-7, with D possibly TRBD2 on 6 matching bases. This sequence was found in a human donor with aplastic anemia. The source material was sorted CD4+, CD8+, or CD8+CD57+ T cells (not recorded which) from PBMCs. The CDR3 region has the DNA TGCAGCAGTTACTCGTGGCAGGGAGGCTACGAGCAGTACTTC. This codes for CSSYSWQGGYEQYF.